One T cell receptor beta chain is described in this entry. Its target is not known. Assay: immunoSEQ multiplex PCR; the TCRdb copy retains only in-frame clones and omits some. Of approximately 4,400 clones detected, around 88% appear once; the ten largest clones hold 2.4%. The data belong to a study of immune evolution from preneoplasia to lung adenocarcinoma. Resections took place in Japan or China from 2014 to 2017. V was cut by 10 bases and J by 0 bases, with 13 bases left in between. CDR1 is MNHEY, CDR2 SVGAGI, per germline. This CDR3 has 13 amino acids. Study observations and caveats: From normal lung to invasive adenocarcinoma, top clone frequencies appeared to decrease. KRAS-mutant nodules had the highest T cell clonality. Clonality was highest in normal lung, lower in later-stage lesions apparently.

The specimen sequenced was FFPE lung adenocarcinoma in situ tissue. The receptor's source is a person aged 55-79 years with lung adenocarcinoma. V gene TRBV6-5 combines with J gene TRBJ2-7; D is possibly TRBD1 (5 bases). The CDR3 loop reads CATLKGDSYEQYF. CDR3 sequence (DNA): TGTGCCACCCTTAAAGGGGACTCCTACGAGCAGTACTTC.